The subject of this entry is one T cell receptor beta chain. Sequenced by immunoSEQ multiplex PCR; TCRdb stores in-frame clones only, minus some. The sample carries around 80,000 clones, 85% to 95% recorded once. This entry comes from a study of T cell changes during pregnancy in multiple sclerosis. V lost 8 bases to trimming and J lost 5 bases, with 21 bases between them. The CDR3 contains 15 residues. Germline V gene lookup returns CDR1 MNHNS and CDR2 SASEGT. This chain joins TRBV6-1 and TRBJ2-5; D perhaps matches TRBD2 (6 bases). The clonotype was recovered from a female donor with multiple sclerosis, enrolled in a pregnancy study. The source was peripheral blood, collected before pregnancy. For the CDR3, the DNA is TGTGCCAGCGGGCCATTGCGGGATGGCGGGGAGACCCAGTACTTC. Its translation: CASGPLRDGGETQYF.